The source of this T cell receptor beta chain is a study of metastatic and nonmetastatic thyroid tumors. About the research overall: Samples came from malignant and benign thyroid patients, and repertoires were compared across blood and tumor or nodule tissue.

Per the original methods: A classifier of distant metastasis in papillary thyroid cancer was built from CDR3 differences (across clinicopathological groups). MiXCR reprocessed the PCR reads for TCRdb. TCRdb's processing, not the study's, gives the V and J calls here. The sample has 50,000 to 70,000 clones, roughly 4.1% seen once. This CDR3 region has 20 residues. From germline, CDR1 is SEHNR and CDR2 FQNEAQ (reference sequence). This clone has a handful of counts. Antigen specificity is unknown. A much larger clone differs by one base, so this may be a read error. Other DNA sequences from this sample encode an identical CDR3 as well. Among the patients, none had received any treatment before thyroid surgery. Whole-study findings and limits: Significantly higher TCR beta diversity was reportedly seen in malignant thyroid tumors than benign nodules, in blood and tumor.

Sequenced material: blood. The gene calls are TRBV7-9 and TRBJ2-3, with 9 bases matching TRBD2. The TCR was taken from a female donor with papillary thyroid cancer or a benign thyroid nodule (not recorded which). Some clones in this sample may be carry-over from other donors' samples. CDR3 sequence reads: CASSLAFWSGRLASTDTQYF. CDR3 sequence (DNA): TGTGCCAGCAGCTTAGCGTTCTGGAGCGGGAGGCTCGCTAGCACAGATACACAGTATTTT.